Each of the 30 T cell receptor beta chains below was sequenced from the same sample in a study of beta chain features in type 1 diabetes (dated by TCRdb to the late 2010s). Library preparation used the immunoSEQ multiplex PCR assay. The entire isolated RNA was reverse transcribed using the High Capacity cDNA Reverse Transcription Kit, and thus expressed TCRB transcripts were sequenced. The clones in this table, taken by TCRdb from immuneACCESS, are in-frame only. Not every clone is retained; where verified, under half of the shortfall comes from an unresolved V gene, and the cause of the rest is unknown. In all, the sample holds about 900,000 clones, and about 17% of those were seen once. The top ten constitute 0.02% to 0.025% of the sample. Sequences were obtained from naive CD4+ T cells from blood. The cell subset or site tag for this specimen amounts to: true naive CD4+ T cells. These receptors were obtained from a woman younger than 35 in good health.

The chain joins TRBV6-1 to TRBJ2-5, with 8 bases lining up with TRBD1. Germline CDR1 reads MNHNS; CDR2 reads SASEGT. The CDR3 length is 15 residues. J gave up 7 bases and V 2 bases, and 9 bases lay outside the gene matches. CDR3 in amino acids: CASSEFGTGPMTQYF. The CDR3 DNA reads as TGTGCCAGCAGTGAATTTGGGACAGGACCAATGACCCAGTACTTC.

This chain connects TRBV2 to TRBJ2-1; D is ambiguous. Trimming took 4 bases from V and 2 from J, leaving 9 bases between them. The CDR3 consists of 14 residues. Germline CDR1 SNHLY, CDR2 FYNNEI. CDR3 nucleotide sequence: TGTGCCAGCAGTGTGCTAGTGGCCTACAATGAGCAGTTCTTC. It translates to CASSVLVAYNEQFF.

This chain uses TRBV7-9 with TRBJ1-1; tentative D call: TRBD1 (6 bases). Germline V gene lookup returns CDR1 SEHNR and CDR2 FQNEAQ (reference sequence). The CDR3 is 17 residues long. The ends were cut back, 1 base at V and 1 base at J, with 16 bases in the middle. CDR3 coding DNA: TGTGCCAGCAGCTTAGGAGGGGGACGGACGACGAACACTGAAGCTTTCTTT. Translation: CASSLGGGRTTNTEAFF.

In its sample, this clone was seen once. The chain links TRBV7-9 to TRBJ2-2; maybe TRBD1 (5 bases). CDR1 SEHNR and CDR2 FQNEAQ come from the germline V gene (reference sequence). V dropped 2 bases and J dropped 7 bases, with 8 bases sitting between them. CDR3 length equals 13 residues. The CDR3 here is CASSLSRDGELFF. CDR3 nucleotides: TGTGCCAGCAGCTTAAGCAGGGACGGGGAGCTGTTTTTT.

This clone has more than one count but fewer than ten. The chain joins TRBV7-2 to TRBJ1-2; D call uncertain. V was shortened by 3 bases and J by 2 bases, with 7 bases between the two germline ends. Germline V lookup: CDR1 SGHTA, CDR2 FQGNSA. This CDR3 has 13 amino acids. The CDR3 here is CASSLRSNYGYTF. The CDR3 DNA is TGTGCCAGCAGCTTGAGGAGCAACTATGGCTACACCTTC.

This clone was observed a few times. The J gene is TRBJ1-2, the V gene TRBV28; the D gene is possibly TRBD1 (6 bases). Germline V gives CDR1 MDHEN, CDR2 SYDVKM. This CDR3 region has 18 residues. V lost 7 bases and J 0 bases, leaving 24 bases between the germline ends. The CDR3: CASNSVGRGGQPNYGYTF. The CDR3 DNA follows: TGTGCCAGCAATTCTGTTGGGAGGGGCGGACAGCCTAACTATGGCTACACCTTC.

This clone appeared a few times. V and J are TRBV13 and TRBJ2-6, with 8 bases aligning to TRBD2. Trimming cost V 5 bases and J 4 bases; bases outside gene matches: 10. This CDR3 comprises 17 residues. Germline CDR1 reads PRHDT; CDR2 reads FYEKMQ (reference sequence). CDR3: CASSRGGGNTGANVLTF. The DNA of the CDR3 is TGTGCCAGCAGCAGAGGCGGGGGGAATACCGGGGCCAACGTCCTGACTTTC.

This clone was recorded a few times. This chain connects TRBV19 to TRBJ2-3; possibly TRBD2 for D (6 bases). The CDR3 has 14 amino acids. CDR1 and CDR2 (germline): LNHDA, SQIVND (reference sequence). Trimming took off 4 bases at V and 6 bases at J, with 14 bases between the two ends. In nucleotides, the CDR3 is TGTGCCAGTAGTACCCCGGGACTCGTGGATACGCAGTATTTT. Its translation: CASSTPGLVDTQYF.

This clone was picked up a small number of times. The J gene is TRBJ2-2, the V gene TRBV7-3; 7 bases fit TRBD1. This CDR3 is built from 14 residues. CDR1 is SGHTA, CDR2 FQGTGA, per germline. V was pared by 1 base and J by 6 bases, with 2 bases of the junction left unmatched. For the CDR3, the DNA is TGTGCCAGCAGCTTAAACAGGGGCGCCGGGGAGCTGTTTTTT. Its translation is CASSLNRGAGELFF.

This clone has a handful of counts. The rearrangement links TRBV6-9 to TRBJ2-7, with D perhaps assigned TRBD1 or TRBD2 (5 bases each). Between the trimmed V and J ends, which lost 8 bases and 5 bases, there was a span of 13 bases. The CDR3 length is 12 residues. Germline V gives CDR1 MNHGY, CDR2 SVAAGI. This CDR3 is CASGWGPDEQYF. CDR3 in DNA: TGTGCCAGCGGCTGGGGACCCGACGAGCAGTACTTC.

The chain joins TRBV2 to TRBJ2-3; a possible D gene is TRBD1 (5 bases). Trimming shortened V by 4 bases and J by 0 bases, and 8 bases separated the two germline ends. Germline V gene data show CDR1 as SNHLY and CDR2 as FYNNEI. The CDR3 is 14 residues long. The DNA of the CDR3 is TGTGCCAGCAGTGTAGGGGTTAGCACAGATACGCAGTATTTT. Amino acid sequence: CASSVGVSTDTQYF. The full variable domain, its missing parts supplied by reference TRBV2 and TRBJ2-3, is EPEVTQTPSHQVTQMGQEVILRCVPISNHLYFYWYRQILGQKVEFLVSFYNNEISEKSEIFDDQFSVERPDGSNFTLKIRSTKLEDSAMYFCASSVGVSTDTQYFGPGTRLTVL.

The rearrangement uses TRBV6-5 and TRBJ2-7; 12 bases map to TRBD2. This CDR3 has 15 residues. V gave up 7 bases and J gave up 2 bases; unmatched junction bases: 6. Germline V lookup: CDR1 MNHEY, CDR2 SVGAGI. The CDR3 sequence is CASKLAGGPTYEQYF. The CDR3 coding sequence is TGTGCCAGCAAGCTAGCGGGAGGGCCGACCTACGAGCAGTACTTC.

Only a few counts were recorded for this clone. The chain links TRBV7-2 to TRBJ2-5; 8 bases map to TRBD2. Trimming at V came to 2 bases and at J to 2 bases, leaving 4 bases not matched to a gene. Germline V gene sequence: CDR1 SGHTA, CDR2 FQGNSA. The length of the CDR3 is 15 residues. The CDR3 loop is CASSLRLAGQETQYF. CDR3 nucleotides: TGTGCCAGCAGCTTAAGGCTAGCGGGTCAAGAGACCCAGTACTTC.

This clone was counted only a few times. V usage is TRBV15 and J usage is TRBJ1-5; 9 positions match TRBD1. V shed 4 bases and J 11 bases; nucleotides not matched to a gene: 6. Germline loops: CDR1 LNHNV, CDR2 YYDKDF (reference sequence). The CDR3 contains 13 residues. The chain's CDR3 is CATSKTGGEAQHF. The CDR3 nucleotides read TGTGCCACCAGCAAAACAGGGGGCGAGGCCCAGCATTTT.

This clone was seen only a few times. Other nucleotide sequences in the sample specify the same CDR3. This chain links TRBV5-1 with TRBJ1-1; no clear D. CDR3 length equals 14 residues. The V end was cut by 0 bases, the J end by 1 base, with 7 bases between. Germline CDR1 reads SGHRS; CDR2 reads YFSETQ. The DNA of the CDR3 is TGCGCCAGCAGCTTGGATGGCCCGAACACTGAAGCTTTCTTT. Its translation is CASSLDGPNTEAFF.

This clone turned up a few times. The chain recombines TRBV4-1 with TRBJ2-3; maybe TRBD2 (5 bases). Germline V lookup: CDR1 MGHRA, CDR2 YSYEKL. Between the trimmed V and J ends, which lost 0 bases and 5 bases, there was a span of 6 bases. This CDR3 contains 13 residues. CDR3 region: CASSQEREDTQYF. CDR3 in DNA: TGCGCCAGCAGCCAAGAGAGGGAAGATACGCAGTATTTT.

The genes are TRBV11-1 and TRBJ2-2; perhaps TRBD1 as D (6 bases). The germline gives CDR1 SGHAT, CDR2 FQDESV (reference sequence). The CDR3 has 13 residues. V was clipped by 4 bases and J by 4 bases, with 7 bases between them. CDR3 in amino acids: CASSWDITGELFF. The CDR3 nucleotides read TGTGCCAGCAGCTGGGACATCACCGGGGAGCTGTTTTTT.

This clone was seen more than once but under ten times. This rearrangement joins TRBV2 to TRBJ1-1; weak D call: TRBD1 (5 bases). The CDR3 covers 13 residues. Per the germline V gene, CDR1 is SNHLY and CDR2 is FYNNEI. V lost 7 bases to trimming and J lost 5 bases, with 14 bases between them. Here the CDR3 reads CASTRGWLTEAFF. The CDR3, as DNA: TGTGCCAGCACACGGGGCTGGTTAACTGAAGCTTTCTTT.

The chain links TRBV28 to TRBJ1-2; D not certain. Germline CDR1 is MDHEN and CDR2 is SYDVKM. The CDR3 is 14 amino acids. V was pared by 6 bases and J by 2 bases, with 13 bases between. The CDR3 region is CASSWGENNYGYTF. The CDR3 bases are TGTGCCAGCAGCTGGGGAGAGAACAACTATGGCTACACCTTC.

Only a few counts were recorded for this clone. The rearrangement joins TRBV6-5 to TRBJ1-1; D gene unclear. V was cut by 5 bases and J by 6 bases, with 13 bases left in between. This CDR3 has 13 residues. Germline V lookup: CDR1 MNHEY, CDR2 SVGAGI. CDR3: CASSRLGFAEAFF. The DNA of the CDR3 is TGTGCCAGCAGTCGATTAGGGTTTGCTGAAGCTTTCTTT.

This clone was picked up a small number of times. This chain links TRBV18 with TRBJ1-3, with a weak D call TRBD1 (6 bases). This CDR3 spans 15 amino acids. The V gene's germline CDR1 is KGHSH and CDR2 LQKENI. Between the trimmed V and J ends, which lost 3 bases and 4 bases, there was a span of 13 bases. The CDR3 DNA reads TGTGCCAGCTCACCCGTGCAGGGACAAGGAAACACCATATATTTT. Translated: CASSPVQGQGNTIYF.

This clone was seen a handful of times. V is TRBV7-2 and J is TRBJ2-7, with D hard to call. Trimming removed 0 bases at V and 3 bases at J, with 12 bases between. The CDR3 is 15 residues long. Germline V gene lookup returns CDR1 SGHTA and CDR2 FQGNSA. This chain's CDR3 is CASSLAQGLHYEQYF. The CDR3 bases are TGTGCCAGCAGCTTAGCGCAAGGGCTTCACTACGAGCAGTACTTC.

The rearrangement uses TRBV6-5 and TRBJ1-1; D is unclear. The CDR3 runs to 13 residues. The V and J ends lost 3 bases and 7 bases respectively, with 12 bases between them. The germline V gene has CDR1 MNHEY and CDR2 SVGAGI. The CDR3: CASSYVRWGEAFF. For the CDR3, the DNA is TGTGCCAGCAGTTATGTGAGGTGGGGTGAAGCTTTCTTT.

V gene TRBV6-5 combines with J gene TRBJ2-7, with D perhaps matching TRBD1 (6 bases). Germline loops: CDR1 MNHEY, CDR2 SVGAGI. V was trimmed by 6 bases and J by 3 bases, leaving 15 bases between them. This CDR3 contains 14 residues. CDR3 sequence reads: CASSLGQGIYEQYF. The CDR3 DNA sequence: TGTGCCAGCAGCTTGGGGCAGGGGATCTACGAGCAGTACTTC.

This clone has a handful of counts. This sequence joins TRBV15 and TRBJ2-4, with 14 nucleotides matching TRBD2. This CDR3 spans 19 amino acids. The V gene's germline CDR1 is LNHNV and CDR2 YYDKDF (reference sequence). The J segment lost 0 bases and the V segment lost 3 bases, leaving 7 bases of the junction unmatched. CDR3 DNA sequence: TGTGCCACCAGCAGGCTGACTAGCGGGAGGGCCGTAGCCAAAAACATTCAGTACTTC. Translation: CATSRLTSGRAVAKNIQYF.

This clone was observed a few times. This chain joins TRBV4-2 and TRBJ2-1; D unclear. The V gene lost 1 base and the J gene lost 9 bases, with 10 bases spanning the gap. This CDR3 has 13 residues. CDR1 LGHNA and CDR2 YNFKEQ come from the germline V gene. The CDR3 sequence is CASSQGARGEQFF. The CDR3 DNA is TGTGCCAGCAGCCAAGGAGCCAGAGGTGAGCAGTTCTTC.

This clone has more than one count but fewer than ten. The chain couples TRBV13 to TRBJ1-2; 8 nucleotides align to TRBD1. Germline CDR1 PRHDT, CDR2 FYEKMQ (reference sequence). V shed 5 bases, J shed 7 bases, and the junction held 12 bases outside the gene matches. The CDR3 is 15 amino acids. CDR3 nucleotides: TGTGCCAGCAGCCCCCGGCGTCAGGGGGCGGCTGGCTACACCTTC. Its translation is CASSPRRQGAAGYTF.

With regard to this clone: This same CDR3 is encoded by further DNA sequences in the sample. This chain connects TRBV19 to TRBJ2-1; D uncertain. Trimming removed 4 bases at V and 4 bases at J, with 2 bases between. The CDR3 sequence is 11 residues long. CDR1 and CDR2 (germline): LNHDA, SQIVND (reference sequence). CDR3 DNA sequence: TGTGCCAGTAGTACATACAATGAGCAGTTCTTC. Amino acid sequence: CASSTYNEQFF.

V gene TRBV7-2 combines with J gene TRBJ1-3; D is unresolved. V was trimmed by 5 bases and J by 4 bases, leaving 18 bases between them. Germline CDR1 and CDR2: SGHTA and FQGNSA. This CDR3 is 16 amino acids long. CDR3 coding DNA: TGTGCCAGCAGCCTGTACCGCATGAATCCGGGAAACACCATATATTTT. Translated, it gives CASSLYRMNPGNTIYF.

The chain has TRBV7-2 and TRBJ2-1; D is perhaps TRBD1 (6 bases). The V end was cut by 1 base, the J end by 5 bases, with 21 bases between. Looked up from germline, CDR1 is SGHTA and CDR2 is FQGNSA. This CDR3 has 18 residues. CDR3: CASSLVFPLNRVHNEQFF. The CDR3, as DNA: TGTGCCAGCAGCTTAGTATTTCCCCTAAACAGGGTCCACAATGAGCAGTTCTTC.